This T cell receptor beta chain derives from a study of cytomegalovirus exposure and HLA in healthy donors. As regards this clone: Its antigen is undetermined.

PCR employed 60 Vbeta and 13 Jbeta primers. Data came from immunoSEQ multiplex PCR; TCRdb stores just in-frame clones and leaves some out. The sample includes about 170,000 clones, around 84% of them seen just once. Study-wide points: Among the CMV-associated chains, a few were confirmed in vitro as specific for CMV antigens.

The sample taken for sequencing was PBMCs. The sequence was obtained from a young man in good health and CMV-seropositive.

The CDR3 DNA reads TGTGCCAGCAGTGAACGGGAGAATCAGCCCCAGCATTTT. Amino acid sequence: CASSERENQPQHF. The V call is TRBV2, the J call TRBJ1-5; D gene ambiguous. Germline CDR1 reads SNHLY; CDR2 reads FYNNEI. The CDR3 is made up of 13 amino acids. Trimming removed 2 bases from V and 4 bases from J, with 6 bases in between. Variable domain in full (rest from reference TRBV2 and TRBJ1-5): EPEVTQTPSHQVTQMGQEVILRCVPISNHLYFYWYRQILGQKVEFLVSFYNNEISEKSEIFDDQFSVERPDGSNFTLKIRSTKLEDSAMYFCASSERENQPQHFGDGTRLSIL.